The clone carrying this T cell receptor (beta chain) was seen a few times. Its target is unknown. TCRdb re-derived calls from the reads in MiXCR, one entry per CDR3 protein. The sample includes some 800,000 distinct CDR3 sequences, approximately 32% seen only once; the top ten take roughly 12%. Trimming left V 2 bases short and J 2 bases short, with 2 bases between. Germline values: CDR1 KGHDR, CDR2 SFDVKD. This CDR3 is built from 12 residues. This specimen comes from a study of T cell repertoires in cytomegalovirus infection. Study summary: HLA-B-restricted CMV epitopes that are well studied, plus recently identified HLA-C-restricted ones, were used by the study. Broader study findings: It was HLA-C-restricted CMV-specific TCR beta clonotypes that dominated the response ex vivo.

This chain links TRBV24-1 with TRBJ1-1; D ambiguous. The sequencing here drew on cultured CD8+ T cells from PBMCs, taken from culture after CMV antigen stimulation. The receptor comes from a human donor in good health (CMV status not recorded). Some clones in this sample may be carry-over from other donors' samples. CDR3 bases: TGTGCCACCAGTGATTCTAACACTGAAGCTTTCTTT. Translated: CATSDSNTEAFF.